What follows are 3 T cell receptor beta chains derived from one specimen sequenced in a study of blood T cells in healthy people across ages (dated by TCRdb to between 2014 and 2017). The library relied on 5' RACE. Sequencing relied on an Illumina HiSeq 2500. A second PCR of roughly 7 to 11 cycles was performed with a sample-barcoded 5' primer and a J-beta primer mix. Clones were called with MiXCR by TCRdb after fastp trimmed the public reads at Q25, and only in-frame beta chains were retained. Rows matching on CDR3 protein sequence are summarized as one entry with the most common DNA and genes. The sample table lists roughly 1,500,000 distinct CDR3 sequences, roughly 40% of them with a count of one. The top ten clones comprise 6.5% to 10% of the sample. Sequences were obtained from blood. Every receptor here comes from a woman aged 18 to 35 in good health.

This clonotype was detected only a few times. V is TRBV4-1 and J is TRBJ1-6; no clear D gene. CDR1 is MGHRA and CDR2 is YSYEKL in the germline V gene. CDR3 size: 12 residues. The ends were cut back, 4 bases at V and 7 bases at J, with 5 bases in the middle. The CDR3 sequence is CASSLTNSPLHF. The CDR3, as DNA: TGCGCCAGCAGCCTAACCAATTCACCCCTCCACTTT.

This clonotype was seen a single time. The rearrangement links TRBV7-2 to TRBJ2-1; 8 positions agree with TRBD2. The junction had 11 bases not matched to a gene; V was cut back by 3 bases and J by 13 bases. CDR3 length: 14 amino acids. Germline assignment: CDR1 SGHTA and CDR2 FQGNSA. The CDR3 bases are TGTGCCAGCAGCTTTAATGGAGCGGGAGAGACCCAGTTCTTC. Translated, it gives CASSFNGAGETQFF.

V and J are TRBV9 and TRBJ1-1; the match to TRBD1 covers 7 bases. The CDR3 spans 14 residues. V dropped 5 bases and J dropped 1; count of bases not matched to a gene: 5. CDR1 SGDLS and CDR2 YYNGEE come from the germline V gene. In nucleotides, the CDR3 is TGTGCCAGCAGAGCTGGACAGGCGAACACTGAAGCTTTCTTT. Translated, it gives CASRAGQANTEAFF.